This TCR beta chain originates from a study of human T cells and chemical hapten exposure. Germline CDR1 and CDR2: SQVTM and ANQGSEA. This CDR3 is built from 14 residues. With 3 bases removed from V and 0 bases from J, the gap between germline ends came to 9 bases. Documented time point: patch test 1, 2 weeks after DPC sensitization. Indicated treatment: therapeutic diphenylcyclopropenone sensitization with weekly scalp DPC. TCRdb recomputed calls from the RACE reads with MiXCR, one row per CDR3 protein. The sample consists of about 340,000 distinct CDR3 sequences, under 8% of them appearing once. This sequence originates from a woman younger than 35 with alopecia areata. Some clones in this sample may be carry-over from other donors' samples. Sequences were derived from whole blood, sampled in connection with sensitization to the hapten diphenylcyclopropenone (DPC). The chain employs TRBV29-1 and TRBJ1-3; D unclear. CDR3 in amino acids: CSVEDPNSGNTIYF. CDR3 DNA: TGCAGCGTTGAGGACCCGAACTCTGGAAACACCATATATTTT.